The 4 T cell receptor beta chains below were found in one sample sequenced in a study of T cells after yellow fever vaccination. TCRdb independently ran MiXCR on the 5' RACE reads; one entry per CDR3 protein. The sample yields roughly 300,000 distinct CDR3 sequences, around 6.8% seen once. The input for sequencing was PBMCs, taken around 45 days after the first yellow fever vaccination. The receptors come from a man between 18 and 29 years old who received the YFV17D yellow fever vaccine.

In the case of this clonotype: This sequence may be a read error, since a much larger clone differs from it by one base. The chain is built from TRBV7-2 and TRBJ2-7, with a weak D call TRBD2 (6 bases). Trimming took 5 bases from V and 0 from J, leaving 11 bases between them. The CDR3 length is 14 residues. The germline CDR1 and CDR2 sequences are SGHTA and FQGNSA. The CDR3 bases are TGTGCCAGCAGCGCCGGGACTGACTCCTACGAGCAGTACTTC. Amino acid sequence: CASSAGTDSYEQYF.

The chain recombines TRBV20-1 with TRBJ1-2; 9 nucleotides agree with TRBD1. Trimming at V came to 3 bases and at J to 4 bases, leaving 9 bases not matched to a gene. Germline CDR1 and CDR2: DFQATT and SNEGSKA (reference sequence). CDR3 size: 15 residues. The CDR3 loop is CSASAGQGGGYGYTF. The CDR3 nucleotides are TGCAGTGCTAGCGCGGGACAGGGAGGGGGCTATGGCTACACCTTC.

In this sample, this clonotype turned up many times. The V gene is TRBV7-3, the J gene TRBJ2-2; no definite D call. Trimming pared 1 base from V and 2 bases from J, leaving 11 bases between. CDR1 is SGHTA and CDR2 is FQGTGA in the germline V gene. The length of the CDR3 is 16 residues. For the CDR3, the DNA is TGTGCCAGCAGCTTAATGGGGTCCAGAAACACCGGGGAGCTGTTTTTT. Its translation is CASSLMGSRNTGELFF.

This clonotype has only a few counts. The chain recombines TRBV4-3 with TRBJ1-5, with D possibly being TRBD1 (5 bases). Germline V gene sequence: CDR1 LGHNA, CDR2 YSLEER. There are 16 residues in the CDR3. V lost 0 bases to trimming and J lost 7 bases, with 16 bases between them. The CDR3 region is CASSQDTWQGRQPQHF. DNA of the CDR3: TGCGCCAGCAGCCAAGATACATGGCAGGGAAGACAGCCCCAGCATTTT.